Each of the 15 T cell receptor beta chains below was sequenced from the same sample in a study of cytotoxic CD8 clonotypes in ibrutinib-treated CLL. TCRdb's table, derived via immunoSEQ multiplex PCR, lists solely in-frame clones and lacks some. The sample includes approximately 330,000 clones, approximately 80% of them seen just once. Sequences were derived from PBMCs, sampled before ibrutinib treatment. These receptors all come from a human donor with chronic lymphocytic leukemia.

This clone has only a few counts. This chain connects TRBV7-9 to TRBJ2-7, with 8 bases matching TRBD1. CDR3 length equals 14 residues. Germline V gene lookup returns CDR1 SEHNR and CDR2 FQNEAQ (reference sequence). With V trimmed by 8 bases and J by 1 base, 7 bases remained unmatched. Here the CDR3 reads CASLSGGGSYEQYF. The CDR3 DNA reads TGTGCCAGCTTATCAGGGGGCGGTTCCTACGAGCAGTACTTC.

The chain couples TRBV7-2 to TRBJ2-2, with TRBD2 matching over 9 bases. Trimming at V came to 5 bases and at J to 5 bases, leaving 12 bases not matched to a gene. Per germline, CDR1 SGHTA and CDR2 FQGNSA. The CDR3 is made up of 17 amino acids. CDR3 in amino acids: CASSPTGGRASTGELFF. The CDR3, as DNA: TGTGCCAGCAGCCCGACGGGCGGGAGGGCCAGTACCGGGGAGCTGTTTTTT.

The chain combines TRBV7-3 with TRBJ2-3; D gene ambiguous. CDR1 and CDR2 (germline): SGHTA, FQGTGA. V shed 0 bases and J shed 0 bases, with 19 bases lying between them. The CDR3 has 19 amino acids. The CDR3 is CASSLTSTRIHSSTDTQYF. The DNA for the CDR3 is TGTGCCAGCAGCTTAACTAGCACCCGAATACACTCTAGCACAGATACGCAGTATTTT.

V gene TRBV19 combines with J gene TRBJ1-1; D not certain. The V and J ends lost 6 bases and 0 bases respectively, with 14 bases between them. This CDR3 contains 15 residues. Germline CDR1 is LNHDA and CDR2 is SQIVND (reference sequence). Written as DNA, the CDR3 is TGTGCCAGTAGGGTCCAAGGTCGTTTGAACACTGAAGCTTTCTTT. It translates to CASRVQGRLNTEAFF.

V usage is TRBV25-1 and J usage is TRBJ2-5; D is possibly TRBD1 or TRBD2 (5 bases each). V lost 4 bases, J lost 1 base, and 7 bases lay in between. The CDR3 covers 13 residues. Germline lookup yields CDR1 MGHDK and CDR2 SYGVNS. The CDR3 bases are TGTGCCAGCAGTGGGGACGTCCAAGAGACCCAGTACTTC. It encodes CASSGDVQETQYF.

This rearrangement joins TRBV11-1 to TRBJ2-1; 8 bases map to TRBD1. The V and J ends lost 4 bases and 8 bases, in that order; junction bases with no gene match: 10. CDR1 is SGHAT, CDR2 FQDESV, per germline (reference sequence). This CDR3 has 15 residues. For the CDR3, the DNA is TGTGCCAGCAGCTACCACCGGGGACAGGCATATGAGCAGTTCTTC. Its protein is CASSYHRGQAYEQFF.

V and J are TRBV28 and TRBJ2-7; D gene uncertain. Looked up from germline, CDR1 is MDHEN and CDR2 is SYDVKM. CDR3 length: 16 amino acids. Trimming shortened V by 2 bases and J by 3 bases, and 17 bases separated the two germline ends. In nucleotides, the CDR3 is TGTGCCAGCAGTTTAAGTTGGGATGAACCTTACTACGAGCAGTACTTC. This sequence encodes CASSLSWDEPYYEQYF.

This chain links TRBV10-2 with TRBJ1-2; tentative D call: TRBD1 (6 bases). The CDR3 has 15 amino acids. Germline loops: CDR1 WSHSY, CDR2 SAAADI. This CDR3 reads CASSARGQSYDGYTF. As DNA, the CDR3 is TGCGCAAGCTCGGCCAGGGGCCAAAGCTATGATGGCTACACCTTC.

The V call is TRBV4-2, the J call TRBJ2-1, with TRBD2 matching 12 bases. Germline CDR1 reads LGHNA; CDR2 reads YNFKEQ. V gave up 1 base and J gave up 5 bases; unmatched junction bases: 9. The length of the CDR3 is 18 residues. CDR3 bases: TGTGCCAGCAGCCAAGGGTCACCGACTAGCGGGGGACACAATGAGCAGTTCTTC. Amino acid sequence: CASSQGSPTSGGHNEQFF.

CDR3 loop: CASSDIRGSAGELFF. As DNA, the CDR3 is TGCGCCAGCAGCGACATCAGGGGCTCGGCCGGGGAGCTGTTTTTT. The chain joins TRBV5-1 to TRBJ2-2; D is perhaps TRBD1 (6 bases). Trimming took 4 bases from V and 6 from J, leaving 16 bases between them. This CDR3 contains 15 residues. Germline CDR1 SGHRS, CDR2 YFSETQ.

V is TRBV27 and J is TRBJ2-3; tentative D call: TRBD1 (5 bases). V shed 3 bases and J shed 6 bases, with 16 bases lying between them. CDR1 MNHEY and CDR2 SMNVEV come from the germline V gene (reference sequence). The CDR3 is 15 residues long. CDR3 sequence (DNA): TGTGCCAGCAGTTTCCTTGCCGACAGCCCCGATACGCAGTATTTT. It translates to CASSFLADSPDTQYF.

The chain recombines TRBV18 with TRBJ1-4; the D is unclear. Trimming stripped 2 bases from V and 8 bases from J, with 9 bases between. Looked up from germline, CDR1 is KGHSH and CDR2 is LQKENI. This CDR3 has 13 amino acids. CDR3 residues: CASSPGVIEKLFF. The CDR3 coding sequence is TGTGCCAGCTCACCAGGGGTAATAGAAAAACTGTTTTTT.

In this sample, this clone turned up a few times. The rearrangement uses TRBV28 and TRBJ1-5; 9 bases are shared with TRBD1. V lost 5 bases to trimming and J lost 3 bases; unmatched junction nucleotides: 8. This CDR3 is 16 amino acids long. Germline-derived CDR1 and CDR2 are MDHEN and SYDVKM. The CDR3 region has the DNA TGTGCCAGCAGTCCACCGGGACAGGGACTCAATCAGCCCCAGCATTTT. Its protein is CASSPPGQGLNQPQHF.

This clone was detected once. V is TRBV7-6 and J is TRBJ2-7; weak D call: TRBD1 (6 bases). The CDR3 totals 16 residues. CDR1 and CDR2 (germline): SGHVS, FNYEAQ. V gave up 1 base and J gave up 7 bases, with 20 bases separating them. The CDR3 DNA sequence: TGTGCCAGCAGCTTAGTGGGCAGGGGTTTAAGAGGGGAGCAGTACTTC. It translates to CASSLVGRGLRGEQYF. The whole variable domain, remainder taken from reference TRBV7-6 and TRBJ2-7, is GAGVSQSPRYKVTKRGQDVALRCDPISGHVSLYWYRQALGQGPEFLTYFNYEAQQDKSGLPNDRFSAERPEGSISTLTIQRTEQRDSAMYRCASSLVGRGLRGEQYFGPGTRLTVT.

This chain connects TRBV2 to TRBJ2-3; TRBD1 matches 8 bases. Germline assignment: CDR1 SNHLY and CDR2 FYNNEI. The trim removed 6 bases at V and 2 bases at J, leaving 7 bases unmatched. The CDR3 loop spans 15 amino acids. The CDR3 loop reads CASRKTGATTDTQYF. The DNA of the CDR3 is TGTGCCAGCAGAAAGACAGGGGCGACCACAGATACGCAGTATTTT.